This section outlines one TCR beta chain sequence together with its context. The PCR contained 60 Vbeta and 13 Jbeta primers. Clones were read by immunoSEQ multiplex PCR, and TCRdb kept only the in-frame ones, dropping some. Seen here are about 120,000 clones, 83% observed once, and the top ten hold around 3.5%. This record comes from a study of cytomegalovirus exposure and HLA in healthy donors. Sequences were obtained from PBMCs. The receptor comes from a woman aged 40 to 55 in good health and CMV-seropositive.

As DNA, the CDR3 is TGTGCCAGCAGCGCTGGGGGGTCGCGGTATGGCTACACCTTC. Encoded protein: CASSAGGSRYGYTF. The chain joins TRBV9 to TRBJ1-2; a possible D gene is TRBD1 (5 bases). The CDR3 runs 14 residues. V lost 3 bases and J lost 5, with 14 bases in between. CDR1 and CDR2 from the germline V gene are SGDLS and YYNGEE.